This T cell receptor beta chain was sequenced during a study of blood T cell repertoires in COVID-19. The V end was cut by 3 bases, the J end by 1 base, with 13 bases between. The CDR3 is 15 residues long. CDR1 SGHNT and CDR2 YYREEE come from the germline V gene (reference sequence). Profiling relied on immunoSEQ multiplex PCR, and the TCRdb table lists in-frame clones only, not all of them. The sample lists around 400,000 clones, approximately 89% occurring once. V is TRBV5-4 and J is TRBJ1-1; maybe TRBD1 (5 bases). The receptor comes from a woman in her twenties or thirties who had recovered from COVID-19. Sequenced input: PBMCs or T cells enriched from blood (not recorded which). In DNA, the CDR3 is TGTGCCAGCAGCTCCGGGGGAGGGAAGAACACTGAAGCTTTCTTT. As protein: CASSSGGGKNTEAFF.